The T cell receptor beta chain described here comes from a study of shared clonotypes between healthy human individuals. Concerning this clone itself: What it recognizes is unknown.

Clones were read by immunoSEQ multiplex PCR, and TCRdb kept only the in-frame ones, dropping some. In the table there are about 2.4 million clones, more than 85% of which are singletons. Overall study findings and caveats: Naive CD4 clonotypes overlapped across several donors at approximately 5.5%. Non-shared clonotypes were found to have lower generation probabilities than the clonotypes that were shared by all four of the sorted-subset donors.

The specimen was naive CD4+ T cells from PBMCs. Subset in this sample: CD45RA+ positively selected. The TCR comes from a man younger than 35 in good health. Some clones in this sample may be carry-over from other donors' samples.

The CDR3 nucleotides read TGTGCCAGCAGTGAGGGTAGGGGACGTAACTATGGCTACACCTTC. This sequence encodes CASSEGRGRNYGYTF. The chain is built from TRBV25-1 and TRBJ1-2, with D maybe TRBD1 (5 bases). Germline V CDR1 and CDR2: MGHDK, SYGVNS. The length of the CDR3 is 15 residues. V lost 3 bases and J lost 1, with 12 bases in between.